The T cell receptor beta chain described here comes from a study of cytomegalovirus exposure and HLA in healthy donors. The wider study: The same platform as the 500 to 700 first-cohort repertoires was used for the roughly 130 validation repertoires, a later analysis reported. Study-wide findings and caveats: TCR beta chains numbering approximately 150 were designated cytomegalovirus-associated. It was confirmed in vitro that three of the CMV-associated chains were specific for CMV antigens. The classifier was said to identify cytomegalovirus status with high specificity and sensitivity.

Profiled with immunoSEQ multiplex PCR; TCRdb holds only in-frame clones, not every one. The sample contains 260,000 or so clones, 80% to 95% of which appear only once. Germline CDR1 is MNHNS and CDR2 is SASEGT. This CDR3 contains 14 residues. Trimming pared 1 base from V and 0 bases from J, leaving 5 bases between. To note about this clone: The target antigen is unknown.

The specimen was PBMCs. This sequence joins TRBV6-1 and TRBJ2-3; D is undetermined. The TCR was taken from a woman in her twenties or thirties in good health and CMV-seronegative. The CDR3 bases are TGTGCCAGCAGTGAAGGGACCAGCACAGATACGCAGTATTTT. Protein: CASSEGTSTDTQYF.